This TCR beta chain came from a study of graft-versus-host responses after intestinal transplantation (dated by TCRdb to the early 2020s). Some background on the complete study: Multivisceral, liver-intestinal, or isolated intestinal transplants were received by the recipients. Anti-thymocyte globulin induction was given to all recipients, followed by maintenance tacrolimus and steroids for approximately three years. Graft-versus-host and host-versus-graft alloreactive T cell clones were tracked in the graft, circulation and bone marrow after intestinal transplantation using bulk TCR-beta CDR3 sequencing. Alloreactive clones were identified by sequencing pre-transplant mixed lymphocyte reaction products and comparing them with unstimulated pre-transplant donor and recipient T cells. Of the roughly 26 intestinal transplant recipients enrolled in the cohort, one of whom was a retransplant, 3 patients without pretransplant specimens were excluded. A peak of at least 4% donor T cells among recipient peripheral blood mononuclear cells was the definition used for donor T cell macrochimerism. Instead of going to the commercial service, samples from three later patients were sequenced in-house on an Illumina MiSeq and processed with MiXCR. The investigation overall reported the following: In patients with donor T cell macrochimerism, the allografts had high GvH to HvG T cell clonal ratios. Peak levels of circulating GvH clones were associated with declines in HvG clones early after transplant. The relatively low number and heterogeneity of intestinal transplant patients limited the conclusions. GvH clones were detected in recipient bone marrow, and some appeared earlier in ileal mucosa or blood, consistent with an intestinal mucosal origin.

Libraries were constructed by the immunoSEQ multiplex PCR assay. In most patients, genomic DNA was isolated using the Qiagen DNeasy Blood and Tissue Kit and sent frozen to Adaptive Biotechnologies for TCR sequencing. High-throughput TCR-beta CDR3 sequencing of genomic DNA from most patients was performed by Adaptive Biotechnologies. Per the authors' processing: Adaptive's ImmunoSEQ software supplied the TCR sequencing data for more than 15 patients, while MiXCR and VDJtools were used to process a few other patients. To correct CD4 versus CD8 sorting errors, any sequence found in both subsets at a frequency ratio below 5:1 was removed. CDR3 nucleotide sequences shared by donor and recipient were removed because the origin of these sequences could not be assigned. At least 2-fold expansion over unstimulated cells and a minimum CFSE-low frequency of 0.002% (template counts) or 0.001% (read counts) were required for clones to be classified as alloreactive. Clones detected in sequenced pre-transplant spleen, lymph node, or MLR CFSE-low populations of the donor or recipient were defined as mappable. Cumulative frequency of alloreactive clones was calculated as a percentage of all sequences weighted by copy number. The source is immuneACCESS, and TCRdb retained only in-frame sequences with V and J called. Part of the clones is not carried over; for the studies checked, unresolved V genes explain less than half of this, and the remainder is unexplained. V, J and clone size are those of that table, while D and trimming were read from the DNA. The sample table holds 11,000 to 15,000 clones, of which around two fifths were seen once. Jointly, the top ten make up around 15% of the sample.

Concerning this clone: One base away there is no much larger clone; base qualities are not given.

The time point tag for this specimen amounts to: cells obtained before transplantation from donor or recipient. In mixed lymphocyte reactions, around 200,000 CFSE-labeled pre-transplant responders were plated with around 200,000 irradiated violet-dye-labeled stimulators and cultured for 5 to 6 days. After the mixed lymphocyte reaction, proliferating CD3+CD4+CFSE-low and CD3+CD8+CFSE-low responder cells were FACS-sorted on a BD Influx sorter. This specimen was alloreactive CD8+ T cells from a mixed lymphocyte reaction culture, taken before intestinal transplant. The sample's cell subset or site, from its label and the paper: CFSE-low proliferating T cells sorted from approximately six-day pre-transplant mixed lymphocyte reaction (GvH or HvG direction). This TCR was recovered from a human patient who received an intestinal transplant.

At the DNA level, the sequence is TGTGCCAGCAGTTCATCCGACAGGGCCGTGAACACTGAAGCTTTCTTT. This sequence encodes CASSSSDRAVNTEAFF. The rearrangement joined TRBV6-6 to TRBJ1-1; TRBD1 lines up with 7 middle nucleotides. CDR1 and CDR2 were assigned from the germline V gene (reference sequence) as MNHNY and SVGAGI. Taken from cysteine to phenylalanine, the CDR3 has 16 residues. Here the CDR3 DNA is all that survives: 48 bases in frame from base 1. From V the trimming removes 4 bases and from J it removes 0 bases, while the gene matches leave 8 bases of the junction unaccounted for.